Below, 32 T cell receptor beta chains from the same sample are listed, as sequenced in a study of cytomegalovirus exposure and HLA in healthy donors. The assay was immunoSEQ multiplex PCR, and TCRdb's table has in-frame clones only and misses some. The data hold some 170,000 clones, with about 95% observed a single time. Source material: PBMCs. The receptors originated from a woman in her late teens or twenties in good health and CMV-seronegative.

CDR3 amino acids: CASRPRGGGETQYF. CDR3 nucleotide sequence: TGTGCCAGTAGGCCGCGGGGCGGTGGGGAGACCCAGTACTTC. This chain uses TRBV19 with TRBJ2-5; a weak D match, TRBD2 (6 bases). CDR1 LNHDA and CDR2 SQIVND come from the germline V gene (reference sequence). The CDR3 sequence is 14 residues long. With 6 bases removed from V and 5 bases from J, the gap between germline ends came to 16 bases.

V gene TRBV7-6 combines with J gene TRBJ2-2, with 10 bases lining up with TRBD1. The CDR3 is 17 residues long. Unmatched junction bases numbered 13, after V lost 6 bases and J lost 6 bases. CDR1 is SGHVS, CDR2 FNYEAQ, per germline. The CDR3 protein is CASRSTPGQGPSGELFF. CDR3 coding DNA: TGTGCCAGCAGATCGACCCCGGGACAGGGGCCCTCCGGGGAGCTGTTTTTT.

This rearrangement joins TRBV5-1 to TRBJ2-1; D gene unclear. V was shortened by 1 base and J by 0 bases, with 2 bases between the two germline ends. Germline V lookup: CDR1 SGHRS, CDR2 YFSETQ. The CDR3 is 13 residues long. This chain's CDR3 is CASSLYSYNEQFF. The DNA of the CDR3 is TGCGCCAGCAGCTTGTACTCCTACAATGAGCAGTTCTTC.

The genes are TRBV6-5 and TRBJ1-5; 8 bases align to TRBD1. This CDR3 is built from 15 residues. Germline V gene data show CDR1 as MNHEY and CDR2 as SVGAGI. V lost 6 bases, J lost 3 bases, and 7 bases stayed unmatched. DNA for the CDR3: TGTGCCAGCAGCCCGGACAGGGTAAACAATCAGCCCCAGCATTTT. It yields the protein CASSPDRVNNQPQHF.

V and J are TRBV27 and TRBJ2-7; 10 bases line up with TRBD1. Germline V CDR1 and CDR2: MNHEY, SMNVEV (reference sequence). Trimming took 6 bases from V and 2 from J; bases not matched to a gene: 10. The CDR3 totals 16 residues. CDR3 in amino acids: CASRYTGTGVPYEQYF. The CDR3 DNA follows: TGTGCCAGCAGATATACCGGGACAGGGGTCCCCTACGAGCAGTACTTC.

V usage is TRBV6-5 and J usage is TRBJ1-5; D is uncertain. V lost 2 bases and J 6 bases, leaving 5 bases between the germline ends. Germline lookup yields CDR1 MNHEY and CDR2 SVGAGI. CDR3 length: 12 amino acids. CDR3 loop: CASSYISQPQHF. For the CDR3, the DNA is TGTGCCAGCAGTTACATCAGTCAGCCCCAGCATTTT.

The V call is TRBV6-5, the J call TRBJ2-5; D is possibly TRBD2 (6 bases). The CDR3 contains 15 residues. Between the trimmed V and J ends, which lost 6 bases and 5 bases, there was a span of 19 bases. Germline CDR1 reads MNHEY; CDR2 reads SVGAGI. This CDR3 is CASSPRVGGLETQYF. The DNA for the CDR3 is TGTGCCAGCAGCCCTCGTGTGGGAGGCCTTGAGACCCAGTACTTC.

The V call is TRBV6-6, the J call TRBJ1-6; 11 bases are shared with TRBD1. Trimming took 10 bases from V and 8 from J; bases not matched to a gene: 10. The CDR3 extends over 15 amino acids. Germline loops: CDR1 MNHNY, CDR2 SVGAGI (reference sequence). The CDR3 here is CATALGQGDHSPLHF. The CDR3 DNA reads as TGTGCCACCGCGTTGGGACAGGGGGACCATTCACCCCTCCACTTT.

J is TRBJ2-3 and V is TRBV5-1; TRBD1 is a possible D gene (6 bases). Germline lookup yields CDR1 SGHRS and CDR2 YFSETQ. This CDR3 is built from 15 residues. The germline V and J ends were trimmed by 4 bases and 11 bases, with 23 bases remaining between them. The CDR3 loop reads CASSVGSSVSRGQYF. The CDR3 nucleotides read TGCGCCAGCAGCGTAGGTTCTTCAGTTAGCAGGGGGCAGTATTTT.

This chain links TRBV7-8 with TRBJ2-1; TRBD2 matches at 10 bases. CDR3 length: 18 amino acids. The trim removed 5 bases at V and 0 bases at J, leaving 10 bases unmatched. CDR1 is SGHVS and CDR2 is FQNEAQ in the germline V gene. CDR3 region: CASSPLAGVPSSYNEQFF. CDR3 DNA: TGTGCCAGCAGCCCCCTAGCGGGGGTGCCGAGCTCCTACAATGAGCAGTTCTTC.

The chain combines TRBV5-1 with TRBJ1-4, with 7 bases that match TRBD1. Germline trimming cut 1 base from V and 6 bases from J; bases unmatched to any gene: 12. The germline V gene has CDR1 SGHRS and CDR2 YFSETQ. This CDR3 is 17 amino acids long. The CDR3 here is CASSLRVTGSHDEKLFF. The CDR3 bases are TGCGCCAGCAGCTTGCGAGTGACAGGGAGTCATGATGAAAAACTGTTTTTT.

The CDR3 DNA sequence: TGTGCCAGCCAATGGGGTAGAGGGTTCGACGAGCAGTACTTC. This codes for CASQWGRGFDEQYF. V gene TRBV6-6 combines with J gene TRBJ2-7; D possibly corresponds to TRBD2 (5 bases). Germline assignment: CDR1 MNHNY and CDR2 SVGAGI (reference sequence). CDR3 length: 14 amino acids. Trimming removed 8 bases at V and 5 bases at J, with 19 bases between.

The chain carries TRBV6-5 and TRBJ1-2, with 8 bases matching TRBD1. In germline, CDR1 is MNHEY, CDR2 SVGAGI. The CDR3 is 13 amino acids. V lost 7 bases to trimming and J lost 5 bases; unmatched junction nucleotides: 6. CDR3 coding DNA: TGTGCCAGCACCGGGGACAGGTTTTATGGCTACACCTTC. Amino acid sequence: CASTGDRFYGYTF.

The CDR3 DNA follows: TGTGCCTGGAAGACACAGAGCACAGATACGCAGTATTTT. It specifies CAWKTQSTDTQYF. This chain joins TRBV30 and TRBJ2-3; no definite D call. Deletions cut 4 bases from V and 0 bases from J, with 8 bases between. Germline values: CDR1 GTSNPN, CDR2 SVGIG (reference sequence). The CDR3 has 13 amino acids. Together with reference TRBV30 and TRBJ2-3, the CDR3 gives the full variable domain: SQTIHQWPATLVQPVGSPLSLECTVEGTSNPNLYWYRQAAGRGLQLLFYSVGIGQISSEVPQNLSASRPQDRQFILSSKKLLLSDSGFYLCAWKTQSTDTQYFGPGTRLTVL.

The chain couples TRBV6-5 to TRBJ1-5; 8 bases are a match to TRBD1. Per germline, CDR1 MNHEY and CDR2 SVGAGI. J was trimmed by 8 bases and V by 6 bases; bases with no gene match: 3. The CDR3 has 12 residues. The CDR3 reads CASSTGGEPQHF. The CDR3 bases are TGTGCCAGCAGCACAGGGGGAGAGCCCCAGCATTTT.

This chain uses TRBV2 with TRBJ2-1; 13 bases align to TRBD2. The CDR3 totals 19 residues. Germline V CDR1 and CDR2: SNHLY, FYNNEI. V was clipped by 0 bases and J by 4 bases; unmatched bases: 9. CDR3 in DNA: TGTGCCAGCAGTGAAGCCCTGGGACTAGCGGGGAGGAATTACAATGAGCAGTTCTTC. Its protein product is CASSEALGLAGRNYNEQFF.

CDR3 bases: TGTGCCAGCGGGTGGGGGGTCGGCACTGAAGCTTTCTTT. Protein product: CASGWGVGTEAFF. V and J are TRBV19 and TRBJ1-1; TRBD1 is a possible D gene (5 bases). This CDR3 is 13 amino acids long. Trimming cost V 9 bases and J 4 bases, with 15 bases left between them. Germline V CDR1 and CDR2: LNHDA, SQIVND (reference sequence). Variable domain in full (rest from reference TRBV19 and TRBJ1-1): DGGITQSPKYLFRKEGQNVTLSCEQNLNHDAMYWYRQDPGQGLRLIYYSQIVNDFQKGDIAEGYSVSREKKESFPLTVTSAQKNPTAFYLCASGWGVGTEAFFGQGTRLTVV.

The rearrangement uses TRBV21-1 and TRBJ1-2; the table's D gene call, TRBD1, was not cross checked with the DNA. TRBV21-1 is designated a pseudogene. The CDR3 runs to 16 residues. CDR3 region: CASSSWTETENYGYTF. The CDR3 nucleotides read TGTGCCAGCAGCTCCTGGACAGAGACAGAGAACTATGGCTACACCTTC.

The chain links TRBV4-1 to TRBJ2-1; 8 positions match TRBD1. Germline V gene sequence: CDR1 MGHRA, CDR2 YSYEKL. There are 14 residues in the CDR3. With V trimmed by 1 base and J by 7 bases, 3 bases remained unmatched. The CDR3 sequence: CASSQVQGANEQFF. In DNA form, the CDR3 reads TGCGCCAGCAGCCAAGTCCAGGGGGCGAATGAGCAGTTCTTC.

The chain couples TRBV7-8 to TRBJ1-6; 8 bases line up with TRBD1. Germline CDR1 and CDR2: SGHVS and FQNEAQ. V was clipped by 1 base and J by 2 bases; unmatched bases: 7. The CDR3 loop spans 18 amino acids. The CDR3 sequence: CASSLVPGGNTYNSPLHF. The CDR3 DNA follows: TGTGCCAGCAGCTTAGTTCCAGGGGGCAACACCTATAATTCACCCCTCCACTTT.

This sequence joins TRBV30 and TRBJ1-4; 8 nucleotides align to TRBD1. The CDR3 contains 14 residues. CDR1 GTSNPN and CDR2 SVGIG come from the germline V gene (reference sequence). J gave up 8 bases and V 2 bases, and 7 bases lay outside the gene matches. The CDR3 sequence: CAWSSDRDREKLFF. In DNA, the CDR3 is TGTGCCTGGAGTTCCGACAGGGACAGGGAAAAACTGTTTTTT.

The chain carries TRBV28 and TRBJ2-7, with 16 bases matching TRBD2. The CDR3 totals 18 residues. The V gene end was trimmed by 5 bases and the J gene end by 2 bases; junction bases not matched to a gene: 9. The germline V gene encodes CDR1 MDHEN and CDR2 SYDVKM. This chain's CDR3 is CASSLYAGTSGGAYEQYF. The DNA for the CDR3 is TGTGCCAGCAGTCTCTATGCCGGGACTAGCGGGGGGGCCTACGAGCAGTACTTC.

This rearrangement joins TRBV6-5 to TRBJ2-7, with D possibly being TRBD2 (7 bases). This CDR3 contains 14 residues. V gave up 7 bases and J gave up 5 bases, with 18 bases separating them. The germline CDR1 and CDR2 sequences are MNHEY and SVGAGI. The CDR3, as DNA: TGTGCCAGCATCGAAGCGGGACATATACACGAGCAGTACTTC. As protein: CASIEAGHIHEQYF.

The chain joins TRBV5-6 to TRBJ2-7; no definite D call. With 4 bases removed from V and 1 base from J, the gap between germline ends came to 6 bases. This CDR3 has 12 amino acids. Germline CDR1 and CDR2: SGHDT and YYEEEE. CDR3 coding DNA: TGTGCCAGCAGCCTCAGTTCCTACGAGCAGTACTTC. The encoded protein is CASSLSSYEQYF.

The chain carries TRBV4-3 and TRBJ1-2; D call uncertain. The CDR3 is 16 residues long. The germline V and J ends were trimmed by 4 bases and 2 bases, with 17 bases remaining between them. Germline V gene data show CDR1 as LGHNA and CDR2 as YSLEER. The CDR3 region has the DNA TGCGCCAGCAGCCTTAATACTCTAGCGGGGAACTATGGCTACACCTTC. It specifies CASSLNTLAGNYGYTF.

The chain joins TRBV2 to TRBJ2-1; 8 positions agree with TRBD1. Germline trimming cut 6 bases from V and 2 bases from J; bases unmatched to any gene: 6. CDR1 and CDR2 (germline): SNHLY, FYNNEI. The length of the CDR3 is 15 residues. The CDR3 sequence: CASSSDRGTYNEQFF. As DNA, the CDR3 is TGTGCCAGCAGCTCAGACAGGGGAACCTACAATGAGCAGTTCTTC.

Details on this clone: The sample holds other DNA sequences that translate to the same CDR3. The chain combines TRBV7-3 with TRBJ1-1; D unclear. The CDR3 is 13 residues long. Germline loops: CDR1 SGHTA, CDR2 FQGTGA. Trimming took off 2 bases at V and 2 bases at J, with 6 bases between the two ends. The CDR3 DNA is TGTGCCAGCAGCTTAGGTAGAAACACTGAAGCTTTCTTT. This translates into CASSLGRNTEAFF.

The chain has TRBV5-6 and TRBJ2-3, with 7 positions matching TRBD1. The CDR3 has 14 residues. Looked up from germline, CDR1 is SGHDT and CDR2 is YYEEEE. The J segment lost 2 bases and the V segment lost 5 bases, leaving 5 bases of the junction unmatched. DNA of the CDR3: TGTGCCAGCAGTCACAGGGGAGCCACAGATACGCAGTATTTT. Amino acids: CASSHRGATDTQYF.

J is TRBJ1-1 and V is TRBV5-1, with TRBD1 matching over 8 bases. The CDR3 covers 15 residues. V dropped 2 bases and J dropped 5; count of bases not matched to a gene: 8. Looked up from germline, CDR1 is SGHRS and CDR2 is YFSETQ. CDR3 amino acids: CASSLGLQGGTEAFF. For the CDR3, the DNA is TGCGCCAGCAGCTTAGGTTTACAGGGGGGAACTGAAGCTTTCTTT.

This clone showed up just once. The chain has TRBV11-1 and TRBJ2-7, with TRBD1 as a possible D gene (6 bases). The germline CDR1 and CDR2 sequences are SGHAT and FQDESV (reference sequence). V lost 5 bases and J 2 bases, leaving 13 bases between the germline ends. The CDR3 sequence is 14 residues long. DNA of the CDR3: TGTGCCAGCAGCCACGGGACATCCACCTACGAGCAGTACTTC. It encodes CASSHGTSTYEQYF.

The genes are TRBV9 and TRBJ2-1; D is possibly TRBD2 (5 bases). Trimming removed 0 bases at V and 9 bases at J, with 13 bases between. The length of the CDR3 is 14 residues. Germline V gene lookup returns CDR1 SGDLS and CDR2 YYNGEE. The CDR3 spells CASSVVGGFGEQFF. CDR3 coding DNA: TGTGCCAGCAGCGTAGTCGGAGGATTTGGTGAGCAGTTCTTC.

The chain recombines TRBV7-2 with TRBJ1-5; TRBD1 agrees at 9 bases. The V and J ends lost 5 bases and 7 bases, in that order; junction bases with no gene match: 6. The germline V gene encodes CDR1 SGHTA and CDR2 FQGNSA. This CDR3 spans 14 amino acids. This chain's CDR3 is CASSQRQGDQPQHF. CDR3 bases: TGTGCCAGCAGCCAAAGACAGGGGGACCAGCCCCAGCATTTT. Combining the CDR3 with reference TRBV7-2 and TRBJ1-5 gives the whole variable domain GAGVSQSPSNKVTEKGKDVELRCDPISGHTALYWYRQSLGQGLEFLIYFQGNSAPDKSGLPSDRFSAERTGGSVSTLTIQRTQQEDSAVYLCASSQRQGDQPQHFGDGTRLSIL.